These 21 T cell receptor beta chains share one sample of origin, sequenced in a study of cytomegalovirus exposure and HLA in healthy donors. Vbeta (60) and Jbeta (13) primers were used in the PCR. Produced via immunoSEQ multiplex PCR; TCRdb's table is partial and in-frame only. The sample has 100,000 to 150,000 clones, approximately 77% seen once. Sequences were obtained from PBMCs. The receptors were gathered from a woman aged 55-69 years in good health and CMV-seronegative.

The J gene is TRBJ1-2, the V gene TRBV6-1; TRBD1 agrees at 12 bases. Trimming at V came to 4 bases and at J to 1 base, leaving 4 bases not matched to a gene. Germline values: CDR1 MNHNS, CDR2 SASEGT. This CDR3 spans 16 amino acids. The CDR3 DNA sequence: TGTGCCAGCAGTGGGGGACAGGGGGCAAGTAACTATGGCTACACCTTC. Amino acid sequence: CASSGGQGASNYGYTF.

The chain is built from TRBV10-3 and TRBJ1-6, with D possibly TRBD1 on 5 matching bases. Trimming shortened V by 10 bases and J by 9 bases, and 16 bases separated the two germline ends. The CDR3 is 13 residues long. The V gene's germline CDR1 is ENHRY and CDR2 SYGVKD. CDR3 bases: TGTGCCACCACGGGACTGGAGAGTTCACCCCTCCACTTT. This codes for CATTGLESSPLHF.

This clone was counted a few times. J is TRBJ1-5 and V is TRBV6-1; tentative D call: TRBD1 (6 bases). The V gene's germline CDR1 is MNHNS and CDR2 SASEGT. The CDR3 length is 14 residues. Between the trimmed V and J ends, which lost 7 bases and 8 bases, there was a span of 18 bases. The CDR3 here is CASTETGGLKPQHF. CDR3 nucleotides: TGTGCCAGCACCGAAACGGGGGGCTTAAAGCCCCAGCATTTT.

This rearrangement joins TRBV7-9 to TRBJ1-1; perhaps TRBD1 as D (6 bases). Germline lookup yields CDR1 SEHNR and CDR2 FQNEAQ (reference sequence). V was cut by 3 bases and J by 1 base, with 9 bases left in between. The CDR3 consists of 14 residues. The CDR3 region is CASSLLQGNTEAFF. Here the CDR3 DNA reads TGTGCCAGCAGCTTGCTACAGGGGAACACTGAAGCTTTCTTT.

The gene calls are TRBV5-1 and TRBJ1-5; D uncertain. The CDR3 spans 14 residues. Between the trimmed V and J ends, which lost 1 base and 4 bases, there was a span of 9 bases. Per germline, CDR1 SGHRS and CDR2 YFSETQ. This chain's CDR3 is CASSLMDWNQPQHF. CDR3 nucleotide sequence: TGCGCCAGCAGCTTGATGGACTGGAATCAGCCCCAGCATTTT.

The CDR3 DNA follows: TGTGCCAGCAGCCAAGTCACGGGCAGGGCCTCTAGCGAGCAGTACTTC. The encoded protein is CASSQVTGRASSEQYF. The V call is TRBV4-2, the J call TRBJ2-7, with a weak D call TRBD1 (5 bases). The CDR3 totals 16 residues. Germline values: CDR1 LGHNA, CDR2 YNFKEQ. V was cut by 1 base and J by 6 bases, with 19 bases left in between.

The V call is TRBV28, the J call TRBJ1-2, with 9 bases matching TRBD1. The V gene's germline CDR1 is MDHEN and CDR2 SYDVKM. The trim removed 3 bases at V and 8 bases at J, leaving 7 bases unmatched. This CDR3 is built from 14 residues. The CDR3 here is CASSLDLDRGGYTF. The CDR3 DNA is TGTGCCAGCAGTTTGGACCTGGACAGGGGAGGCTACACCTTC.

The chain joins TRBV6-1 to TRBJ2-1; 13 positions agree with TRBD2. Germline CDR1 reads MNHNS; CDR2 reads SASEGT. The V gene end was trimmed by 6 bases and the J gene end by 12 bases; junction bases not matched to a gene: 11. CDR3 length equals 15 residues. For the CDR3, the DNA is TGTGCCAGCAGCACCACTAGCGGGAGGGCCGGTTGGCAGTTCTTC. Its translation is CASSTTSGRAGWQFF.

The J gene is TRBJ1-6, the V gene TRBV27; 9 nucleotides line up with TRBD1. Trimming at V came to 5 bases and at J to 2 bases, leaving 10 bases not matched to a gene. This CDR3 has 18 amino acids. The germline V gene has CDR1 MNHEY and CDR2 SMNVEV (reference sequence). CDR3 amino acids: CASSAKPGQGTYNSPLHF. Here the CDR3 DNA reads TGTGCCAGCAGTGCCAAACCGGGACAGGGAACCTATAATTCACCCCTCCACTTT.

The J gene is TRBJ1-6, the V gene TRBV9; D possibly corresponds to TRBD1 (5 bases). In germline, CDR1 is SGDLS, CDR2 YYNGEE. Trimming removed 0 bases at V and 6 bases at J, with 7 bases between. The CDR3 contains 14 residues. Here the CDR3 reads CASSVGQLNSPLHF. The CDR3 DNA is TGTGCCAGCAGCGTAGGACAGCTTAATTCACCCCTCCACTTT.

The genes are TRBV5-1 and TRBJ2-2, with D possibly matching TRBD1 (6 bases). The CDR3 totals 15 residues. CDR1 and CDR2 from the germline V gene are SGHRS and YFSETQ. Between the trimmed V and J ends, which lost 3 bases and 5 bases, there was a span of 14 bases. The CDR3 region is CASSSVSQGTGELFF. CDR3 coding DNA: TGCGCCAGCAGCTCAGTTTCCCAGGGGACCGGGGAGCTGTTTTTT.

The chain uses TRBV28 and TRBJ2-7; 7 positions agree with TRBD2. Trimming at V came to 6 bases and at J to 4 bases, leaving 18 bases not matched to a gene. The CDR3 covers 17 residues. Germline V lookup: CDR1 MDHEN, CDR2 SYDVKM. CDR3 residues: CASSRTILRGRPYEQYF. Here the CDR3 DNA reads TGTGCCAGCAGCCGCACCATACTGCGGGGGAGGCCGTACGAGCAGTACTTC.

The chain joins TRBV4-1 to TRBJ1-5; 8 bases line up with TRBD1. This CDR3 is built from 15 residues. The J segment lost 1 base and the V segment lost 4 bases, leaving 3 bases of the junction unmatched. Germline loops: CDR1 MGHRA, CDR2 YSYEKL. The CDR3, as DNA: TGCGCCAGCAGCCCAGACAGGGGAAGCAATCAGCCCCAGCATTTT. This translates into CASSPDRGSNQPQHF.

The chain joins TRBV5-6 to TRBJ1-5, with D tentatively TRBD1 (5 bases). CDR1 and CDR2 from the germline V gene are SGHDT and YYEEEE. The CDR3 has 16 residues. V was shortened by 5 bases and J by 4 bases, with 19 bases between the two germline ends. In DNA, the CDR3 is TGTGCCAGCAGTACAACGACAGCTGGGAGGAATCAGCCCCAGCATTTT. Its translation: CASSTTTAGRNQPQHF.

The V call is TRBV5-1, the J call TRBJ2-3, with 12 bases identical to TRBD1. With 4 bases clipped from V and 0 bases from J, the junction kept 12 bases outside the gene matches. The CDR3 length is 19 residues. Germline V gene data show CDR1 as SGHRS and CDR2 as YFSETQ. CDR3 sequence (DNA): TGCGCCAGCAGCCGGGGACAGGGGGCTTCAGTCTCTAGCACAGATACGCAGTATTTT. Residues: CASSRGQGASVSSTDTQYF.

This chain uses TRBV5-1 with TRBJ2-5, with a possible D match to TRBD2 (6 bases). Trimming took off 4 bases at V and 2 bases at J, with 27 bases between the two ends. CDR3 length equals 19 residues. CDR1 is SGHRS, CDR2 YFSETQ, per germline. The CDR3 region is CASSRDGTGLLVTQETQYF. The CDR3 nucleotides read TGCGCCAGCAGCCGGGACGGCACGGGACTCTTGGTAACACAAGAGACCCAGTACTTC.

The chain combines TRBV18 with TRBJ1-1, with 7 bases lining up with TRBD1. The germline CDR1 and CDR2 sequences are KGHSH and LQKENI. This CDR3 has 15 amino acids. After removal of 6 bases from V and 1 base from J, the junction contained 8 bases not matched to a gene. For the CDR3, the DNA is TGTGCCAGCTCCCCGAGGACAGGACCGAACACTGAAGCTTTCTTT. Protein: CASSPRTGPNTEAFF.

The chain couples TRBV7-9 to TRBJ1-2, with 7 bases aligning to TRBD1. Germline V gives CDR1 SEHNR, CDR2 FQNEAQ (reference sequence). Losses at the gene ends were 5 bases for V and 7 bases for J; bases not matched to a gene: 13. The CDR3 sequence is 15 residues long. The CDR3 coding sequence is TGTGCCAGCAGCCTACAGGGGAAAGGGTCTATTGGCTACACCTTC. This codes for CASSLQGKGSIGYTF.

V is TRBV5-1 and J is TRBJ1-2; weak D call: TRBD1 (5 bases). This CDR3 is built from 15 residues. In germline, CDR1 is SGHRS, CDR2 YFSETQ. Trimming removed 1 base from V and 4 bases from J, with 14 bases in between. CDR3 DNA sequence: TGCGCCAGCAGCTTGTCCGCAGGGCTACCCTATGGCTACACCTTC. It translates to CASSLSAGLPYGYTF.

The gene calls are TRBV6-5 and TRBJ2-7; 16 nucleotides agree with TRBD2. The germline V gene encodes CDR1 MNHEY and CDR2 SVGAGI. The CDR3 has 15 residues. V trimming: 4 bases; J trimming: 10 bases; junction bases outside the gene matches: 7. CDR3 sequence reads: CASSSTGLAGGLQYF. The CDR3 DNA follows: TGTGCCAGCAGTTCCACGGGACTAGCGGGGGGGCTTCAGTACTTC.

The V call is TRBV29-1, the J call TRBJ2-1, with TRBD1 as a possible D gene (5 bases). Germline-derived CDR1 and CDR2 are SQVTM and ANQGSEA. This CDR3 has 14 residues. The germline V and J ends were trimmed by 7 bases and 0 bases, with 13 bases remaining between them. The DNA of the CDR3 is TGCAGCGCAACCAAGGACACCTCCTACAATGAGCAGTTCTTC. This gives the protein CSATKDTSYNEQFF.